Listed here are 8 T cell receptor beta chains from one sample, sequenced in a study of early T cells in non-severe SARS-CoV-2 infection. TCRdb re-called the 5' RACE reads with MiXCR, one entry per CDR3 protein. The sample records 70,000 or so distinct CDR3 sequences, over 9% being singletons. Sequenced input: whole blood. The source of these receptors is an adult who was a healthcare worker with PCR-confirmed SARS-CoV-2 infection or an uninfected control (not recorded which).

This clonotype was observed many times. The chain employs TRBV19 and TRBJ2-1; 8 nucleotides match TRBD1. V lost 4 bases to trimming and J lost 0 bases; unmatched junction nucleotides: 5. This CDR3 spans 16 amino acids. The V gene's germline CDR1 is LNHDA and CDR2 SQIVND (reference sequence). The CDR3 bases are TGTGCCAGTAGTACCTGGACAGGGAGCTCCTACAATGAGCAGTTCTTC. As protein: CASSTWTGSSYNEQFF.

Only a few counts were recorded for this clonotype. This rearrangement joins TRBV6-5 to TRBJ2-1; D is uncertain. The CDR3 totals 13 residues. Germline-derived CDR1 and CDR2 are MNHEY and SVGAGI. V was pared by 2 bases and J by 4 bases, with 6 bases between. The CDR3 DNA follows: TGTGCCAGCAGTTACGGTCCTTACAATGAGCAGTTCTTC. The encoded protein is CASSYGPYNEQFF.

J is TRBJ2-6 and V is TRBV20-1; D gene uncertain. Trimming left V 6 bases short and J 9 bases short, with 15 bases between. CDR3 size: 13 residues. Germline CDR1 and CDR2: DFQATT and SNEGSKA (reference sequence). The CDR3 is CSATQGMGNVLTF. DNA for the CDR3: TGCAGTGCAACCCAAGGCATGGGCAACGTCCTGACTTTC.

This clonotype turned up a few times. Here the CDR3 reads CASSSLSGSVEQYF. The CDR3 DNA is TGTGCCAGCAGCTCACTTAGCGGGAGTGTCGAGCAGTACTTC. The chain recombines TRBV7-9 with TRBJ2-7; 9 bases fit TRBD2. The CDR3 runs 14 residues. The J segment lost 6 bases and the V segment lost 4 bases, leaving 7 bases of the junction unmatched. In germline, CDR1 is SEHNR, CDR2 FQNEAQ (reference sequence).

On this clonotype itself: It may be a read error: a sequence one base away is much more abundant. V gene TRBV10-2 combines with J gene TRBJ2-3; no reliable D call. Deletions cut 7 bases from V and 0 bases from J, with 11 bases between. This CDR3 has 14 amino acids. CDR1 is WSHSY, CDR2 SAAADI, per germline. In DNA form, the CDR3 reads TGCGCCAGCATGAGAGTGAGTAGCACAGATACGCAGTATTTT. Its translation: CASMRVSSTDTQYF.

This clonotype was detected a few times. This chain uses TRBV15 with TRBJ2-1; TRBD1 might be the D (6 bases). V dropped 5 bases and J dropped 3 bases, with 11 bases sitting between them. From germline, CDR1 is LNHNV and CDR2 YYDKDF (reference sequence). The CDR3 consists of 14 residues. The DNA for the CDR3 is TGTGCCACCAGCCAGGGGTCGGGCTACAATGAGCAGTTCTTC. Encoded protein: CATSQGSGYNEQFF.

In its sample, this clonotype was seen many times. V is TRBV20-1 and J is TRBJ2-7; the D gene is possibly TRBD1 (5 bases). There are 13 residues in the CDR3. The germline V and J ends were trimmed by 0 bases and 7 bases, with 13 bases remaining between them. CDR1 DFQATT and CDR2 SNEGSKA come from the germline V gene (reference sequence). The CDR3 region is CSARDQGRWEQYF. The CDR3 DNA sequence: TGCAGTGCTAGAGATCAGGGCCGTTGGGAGCAGTACTTC.

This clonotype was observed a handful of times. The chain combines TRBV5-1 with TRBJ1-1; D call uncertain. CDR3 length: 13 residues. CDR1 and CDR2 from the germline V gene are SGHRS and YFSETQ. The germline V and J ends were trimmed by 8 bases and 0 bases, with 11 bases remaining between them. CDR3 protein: CARLPRMNTEAFF. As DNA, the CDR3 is TGCGCCAGGCTCCCGCGGATGAACACTGAAGCTTTCTTT.